This is a list of T cell receptor beta chains from one sample in a study of T cells after yellow fever vaccination. TCRdb recomputed calls from the 5' RACE reads with MiXCR, one row per CDR3 protein. The repertoire includes 150,000 or so distinct CDR3 sequences, about 7% of them detected once, and about 0.6% sits in the top ten. This sample comprised CD4+ T cells sorted from PBMCs, obtained 10 days after the yellow fever booster vaccination. The receptors come from a young man who received the YFV17D yellow fever vaccine. Both conserved end residues are trimmed from each CDR3. Each record gives: V gene, CDR3 protein.

TRBV20-1	SAARGTNTGELF
TRBV20-1	SAIKGLAGGNEQF
TRBV15	ATSRTSLDIQY
TRBV6-5	ASSYSRDRASYEQY
TRBV2	ASSVNSMDEQF
TRBV12-3/TRBV12-4	ASSRAGYSGGYT
TRBV23-1	ASSQSAGAFNQPQH
TRBV6-5	ASSYRTGTDTQY
TRBV18	ASSPAGDRYQPQH
TRBV6-5	ASRYGLAGVNEQF
TRBV7-6	ASSLGDRTNFYEQY
TRBV20-1	SASPGSGNQPQH
TRBV7-9	ASSLDVRAQY
TRBV7-6	ASSLDGPRAGGDTQY
TRBV7-6	ASSSRPGQGSSGANVLT